Below are 28 T cell receptor beta chains sequenced from a single sample in a study of blood T cell repertoires in COVID-19. Here immunoSEQ multiplex PCR was the method, and the copy in TCRdb shows in-frame clones only, minus some. This table has about 360,000 clones, 70% to 90% appearing once. Material: peripheral blood. These receptors were collected from a woman aged 60 to 75 with COVID-19, enrolled during active disease.

The J gene is TRBJ2-7, the V gene TRBV7-8; weak D call: TRBD2 (5 bases). The germline V gene has CDR1 SGHVS and CDR2 FQNEAQ. The CDR3 runs 15 residues. The V end was cut by 6 bases, the J end by 7 bases, with 22 bases between. In DNA, the CDR3 is TGTGCCAGCAGAGATGGGAGTAATCCTCCGGGGGAGCAGTACTTC. It yields the protein CASRDGSNPPGEQYF.

This clone was found once. The identical CDR3 is also encoded by other nucleotide sequences in the sample. The genes are TRBV15 and TRBJ2-3; the D gene is possibly TRBD1 (5 bases). CDR1 is LNHNV and CDR2 is YYDKDF in the germline V gene (reference sequence). This CDR3 is 14 amino acids long. Trimming removed 1 base at V and 0 bases at J, with 5 bases between. CDR3 nucleotides: TGTGCCACCAGCAGAGGACAGAGCACAGATACGCAGTATTTT. Its protein is CATSRGQSTDTQYF.

The chain recombines TRBV4-2 with TRBJ1-1; D is unresolved. The V end lost 1 base, the J end lost 6 bases, and 9 bases lay between the germline ends. CDR1 and CDR2 (germline): LGHNA, YNFKEQ. This CDR3 has 13 amino acids. CDR3 sequence reads: CASSQAGLAEAFF. In DNA, the CDR3 is TGTGCCAGCAGCCAAGCCGGACTTGCTGAAGCTTTCTTT.

The V gene is TRBV6-5, the J gene TRBJ2-7; perhaps TRBD1 as D (6 bases). The CDR3 length is 15 residues. V shed 4 bases and J shed 5 bases, with 18 bases lying between them. Germline V lookup: CDR1 MNHEY, CDR2 SVGAGI. The CDR3 region is CASSSPHRVVHEQYF. The DNA for the CDR3 is TGTGCCAGCAGTTCCCCTCACAGGGTAGTCCACGAGCAGTACTTC.

This clone was observed once. The chain uses TRBV19 and TRBJ1-3, with D possibly matching TRBD1 (5 bases). In germline, CDR1 is LNHDA, CDR2 SQIVND (reference sequence). CDR3 length: 14 residues. V lost 9 bases and J 0 bases, leaving 12 bases between the germline ends. The DNA of the CDR3 is TGTGCCAGCCTCGACAGATTCTCTGGAAACACCATATATTTT. This codes for CASLDRFSGNTIYF.

The chain joins TRBV5-4 to TRBJ2-5; 13 bases are a match to TRBD2. CDR1 and CDR2 (germline): SGHNT, YYREEE (reference sequence). Trimming took 2 bases from V and 4 from J; bases not matched to a gene: 2. There are 15 residues in the CDR3. The CDR3 DNA sequence: TGTGCCAGCAGCTTCAGACTAGCGGGAGGAGAGACCCAGTACTTC. Its translation: CASSFRLAGGETQYF.

The CDR3 protein is CASSPRPQGSGNTIYF. The DNA of the CDR3 is TGTGCCAGCTCACCACGACCGCAGGGATCCGGAAACACCATATATTTT. V is TRBV18 and J is TRBJ1-3, with D maybe TRBD1 (5 bases). There are 16 residues in the CDR3. CDR1 is KGHSH, CDR2 LQKENI, per germline. V gave up 1 base and J gave up 4 bases, with 14 bases separating them.

The gene calls are TRBV6-5 and TRBJ2-4; D is undetermined. The CDR3 sequence is 16 residues long. Germline V gene sequence: CDR1 MNHEY, CDR2 SVGAGI. V shed 0 bases and J shed 3 bases, with 12 bases lying between them. CDR3 sequence: CASSYSTAPIKNIQYF. DNA for the CDR3: TGTGCCAGCAGTTACTCAACAGCCCCTATCAAAAACATTCAGTACTTC.

CDR3 region: CASSLARATEAFF. The CDR3, as DNA: TGTGCCAGCAGCTTAGCCAGGGCCACTGAAGCTTTCTTT. The chain employs TRBV7-9 and TRBJ1-1; D might be TRBD1 (5 bases). The CDR3 totals 13 residues. The ends were cut back, 0 bases at V and 4 bases at J, with 6 bases in the middle. Germline V CDR1 and CDR2: SEHNR, FQNEAQ (reference sequence). The entire variable domain, with the rest obtained from reference TRBV7-9 and TRBJ1-1, is as follows: DTGVSQNPRHKITKRGQNVTFRCDPISEHNRLYWYRQTLGQGPEFLTYFQNEAQLEKSRLLSDRFSAERPKGSFSTLEIQRTEQGDSAMYLCASSLARATEAFFGQGTRLTVV.

V gene TRBV5-1 combines with J gene TRBJ2-6, with no clear D. The CDR3 totals 17 residues. V was shortened by 1 base and J by 1 base, with 12 bases between the two germline ends. Germline assignment: CDR1 SGHRS and CDR2 YFSETQ. This CDR3 is CASSLLEARSGANVLTF. CDR3 nucleotides: TGCGCCAGCAGCTTGTTAGAGGCACGGTCTGGGGCCAACGTCCTGACTTTC.

This rearrangement joins TRBV5-1 to TRBJ2-7; D ambiguous. The germline gives CDR1 SGHRS, CDR2 YFSETQ. CDR3 length equals 12 residues. V shed 1 base and J shed 6 bases, with 8 bases lying between them. The CDR3 sequence: CASSLSGGEQYF. CDR3 DNA sequence: TGCGCCAGCAGCTTGTCGGGTGGCGAGCAGTACTTC. The variable domain in full, with the rest retrieved from reference TRBV5-1 and TRBJ2-7, is KAGVTQTPRYLIKTRGQQVTLSCSPISGHRSVSWYQQTPGQGLQFLFEYFSETQRNKGNFPGRFSGRQFSNSRSEMNVSTLELGDSALYLCASSLSGGEQYFGPGTRLTVT.

In the case of this clone: Other DNA sequences in this sample translate to the same CDR3. J is TRBJ1-2 and V is TRBV12-3 or TRBV12-4; the D gene is possibly TRBD1 (5 bases). This CDR3 has 13 amino acids. Deletions cut 6 bases from V and 1 base from J, with 9 bases between. Here the CDR3 reads CASSPTVNYGYTF. The CDR3, as DNA: TGTGCCAGCAGCCCGACAGTTAACTATGGCTACACCTTC.

This sequence joins TRBV6-5 and TRBJ1-1; TRBD1 agrees at 8 bases. The CDR3 loop spans 14 amino acids. Germline CDR1 reads MNHEY; CDR2 reads SVGAGI. The ends lost 5 bases at V and 7 bases at J; junction bases unmatched: 9. The CDR3 nucleotides are TGTGCCAGCAGTCCCGACGGGACAGGATATGAAGCTTTCTTT. It specifies CASSPDGTGYEAFF.

V usage is TRBV19 and J usage is TRBJ1-2; 7 bases align to TRBD1. V was clipped by 7 bases and J by 8 bases; unmatched bases: 7. Germline V gives CDR1 LNHDA, CDR2 SQIVND (reference sequence). This CDR3 spans 12 amino acids. CDR3 residues: CASTTGAGGYTF. The CDR3 DNA reads TGTGCCAGTACCACAGGGGCCGGGGGCTACACCTTC.

J is TRBJ2-7 and V is TRBV2; 11 bases fit TRBD1. CDR1 is SNHLY, CDR2 FYNNEI, per germline. The CDR3 covers 13 residues. After removal of 8 bases from V and 7 bases from J, the junction contained 7 bases not matched to a gene. DNA of the CDR3: TGTGCCAGCGACGGACAGGGGGCTTTGGAGCAGTACTTC. Amino acids: CASDGQGALEQYF.

The chain carries TRBV6-5 and TRBJ1-2; D is perhaps TRBD1 (5 bases). Between the trimmed V and J ends, which lost 2 bases and 7 bases, there was a span of 14 bases. Germline loops: CDR1 MNHEY, CDR2 SVGAGI. CDR3 length equals 14 residues. In nucleotides, the CDR3 is TGTGCCAGCAGTTACCTGGCGGGACTGGGTGGCTACACCTTC. It translates to CASSYLAGLGGYTF.

The genes are TRBV4-1 and TRBJ2-2, with 10 bases aligning to TRBD1. Germline V gene data show CDR1 as MGHRA and CDR2 as YSYEKL. There are 18 residues in the CDR3. The ends lost 3 bases at V and 7 bases at J; junction bases unmatched: 14. DNA for the CDR3: TGCGCCAGCAGCCATAGCGGCCGACAGGGGGCGGTTTACGGGGAGCTGTTTTTT. Protein sequence: CASSHSGRQGAVYGELFF.

The CDR3 DNA follows: TGTGCCAGCAGTGAGCGACTAGCGGTCTCCTACGAGCAGTACTTC. This translates into CASSERLAVSYEQYF. The V call is TRBV6-1, the J call TRBJ2-7; 9 bases map to TRBD2. V shed 3 bases, J shed 0 bases, and the junction held 3 bases outside the gene matches. The CDR3 is 15 residues long. Germline CDR1 reads MNHNS; CDR2 reads SASEGT.

This chain links TRBV5-4 with TRBJ2-3; tentatively, D is TRBD2 (5 bases). The CDR3 sequence is 15 residues long. The V gene's germline CDR1 is SGHNT and CDR2 YYREEE (reference sequence). Trimming pared 0 bases from V and 5 bases from J, leaving 13 bases between. The CDR3 nucleotides read TGTGCCAGCAGCTTGGAAGAGTCCGGAGGAGATACGCAGTATTTT. It yields the protein CASSLEESGGDTQYF.

The chain combines TRBV28 with TRBJ1-6; a weak D match, TRBD1 (5 bases). This CDR3 region has 13 residues. Germline assignment: CDR1 MDHEN and CDR2 SYDVKM. The V end was cut by 7 bases, the J end by 9 bases, with 13 bases between. Written as DNA, the CDR3 is TGTGCCAGCATACGGACAAGGAGTTCACCCCTCCACTTT. Residues: CASIRTRSSPLHF.

The chain combines TRBV5-1 with TRBJ2-7; TRBD1 agrees at 10 bases. The CDR3 length is 15 residues. V dropped 2 bases and J dropped 5; count of bases not matched to a gene: 7. Per germline, CDR1 SGHRS and CDR2 YFSETQ. CDR3 residues: CASSFFPGQGNEQYF. In nucleotides, the CDR3 is TGCGCCAGCAGCTTTTTCCCGGGACAGGGGAACGAGCAGTACTTC.

The chain links TRBV19 to TRBJ1-1, with no clear D. The CDR3 runs 13 residues. Germline V gene sequence: CDR1 LNHDA, CDR2 SQIVND (reference sequence). V shed 3 bases and J shed 6 bases, with 11 bases lying between them. The CDR3 reads CASSILYLAEAFF. The DNA for the CDR3 is TGTGCCAGTAGTATTTTGTATTTAGCTGAAGCTTTCTTT.

There are a few counts of this clone. The chain links TRBV6-4 to TRBJ1-6; TRBD1 matches 9 bases. The CDR3 has 15 residues. The germline V gene encodes CDR1 MRHNA and CDR2 SNTAGT. V shed 6 bases, J shed 8 bases, and the junction held 8 bases outside the gene matches. CDR3 amino acids: CASSAGTGKDSPLHF. The CDR3 bases are TGTGCCAGCAGCGCCGGGACAGGGAAAGATTCACCCCTCCACTTT.

The V and J genes are TRBV7-9 and TRBJ2-7; possible D gene TRBD2, 5 bases. V lost 2 bases, J lost 2 bases, and 13 bases lay in between. Germline values: CDR1 SEHNR, CDR2 FQNEAQ (reference sequence). This CDR3 has 15 residues. CDR3 residues: CASSLIVGGTYEQYF. DNA for the CDR3: TGTGCCAGCAGCTTAATCGTAGGAGGTACCTACGAGCAGTACTTC.

The chain joins TRBV6-1 to TRBJ2-1, with D tentatively TRBD2 (6 bases). CDR1 is MNHNS, CDR2 SASEGT, per germline. The CDR3 totals 12 residues. Trimming cost V 2 bases and J 14 bases, with 13 bases left between them. The CDR3 DNA sequence: TGTGCCAGCAGTGAATGGGGTGGGGGGAAGTTCTTC. Translated: CASSEWGGGKFF.

This clone was observed a handful of times. This rearrangement joins TRBV5-1 to TRBJ2-1, with TRBD2 as a possible D gene (6 bases). The V end lost 1 base, the J end lost 4 bases, and 12 bases lay between the germline ends. The CDR3 loop spans 15 amino acids. Germline V lookup: CDR1 SGHRS, CDR2 YFSETQ. CDR3 in DNA: TGCGCCAGCAGCTTGATGCCTAGCGCTTACAATGAGCAGTTCTTC. Translated, it gives CASSLMPSAYNEQFF.

The chain links TRBV4-3 to TRBJ1-2, with 9 bases lining up with TRBD1. J lost 4 bases, V lost 0 bases, and 9 bases had no gene match. This CDR3 region has 17 residues. Germline-derived CDR1 and CDR2 are LGHNA and YSLEER. CDR3 nucleotide sequence: TGCGCCAGCAGCCAAGACTACGGTGCGACAGGGGGCTATGGCTACACCTTC. Amino acid sequence: CASSQDYGATGGYGYTF.

The V and J genes are TRBV6-6 and TRBJ2-1; D possibly corresponds to TRBD2 (7 bases). Between the trimmed V and J ends, which lost 8 bases and 6 bases, there was a span of 17 bases. This CDR3 contains 14 residues. Looked up from germline, CDR1 is MNHNY and CDR2 is SVGAGI (reference sequence). The DNA for the CDR3 is TGTGCCAGCCTTGAGGGGGGGGCGTTCAATGAGCAGTTCTTC. This codes for CASLEGGAFNEQFF.